The entry below describes one T cell receptor (beta chain). Clones were sequenced by immunoSEQ multiplex PCR, and TCRdb holds only the in-frame ones, with some missing. The sample carries 150,000 to 200,000 clones, roughly 87% recorded once. This entry is derived from a study of blood T cell repertoires in COVID-19. From germline, CDR1 is PRHDT and CDR2 FYEKMQ (reference sequence). The CDR3 runs 15 residues. Unmatched junction bases numbered 5, after V lost 5 bases and J lost 0 bases. The chain couples TRBV13 to TRBJ2-3; 7 positions agree with TRBD1. The sample consisted of PBMCs or T cells enriched from blood (not recorded which). This sequence originates from a human donor with acute COVID-19. The donor label of this sample is uncertain. The CDR3 sequence is CASSTQGLSTDTQYF. The CDR3 coding sequence is TGTGCCAGCAGCACACAGGGGTTAAGCACAGATACGCAGTATTTT.